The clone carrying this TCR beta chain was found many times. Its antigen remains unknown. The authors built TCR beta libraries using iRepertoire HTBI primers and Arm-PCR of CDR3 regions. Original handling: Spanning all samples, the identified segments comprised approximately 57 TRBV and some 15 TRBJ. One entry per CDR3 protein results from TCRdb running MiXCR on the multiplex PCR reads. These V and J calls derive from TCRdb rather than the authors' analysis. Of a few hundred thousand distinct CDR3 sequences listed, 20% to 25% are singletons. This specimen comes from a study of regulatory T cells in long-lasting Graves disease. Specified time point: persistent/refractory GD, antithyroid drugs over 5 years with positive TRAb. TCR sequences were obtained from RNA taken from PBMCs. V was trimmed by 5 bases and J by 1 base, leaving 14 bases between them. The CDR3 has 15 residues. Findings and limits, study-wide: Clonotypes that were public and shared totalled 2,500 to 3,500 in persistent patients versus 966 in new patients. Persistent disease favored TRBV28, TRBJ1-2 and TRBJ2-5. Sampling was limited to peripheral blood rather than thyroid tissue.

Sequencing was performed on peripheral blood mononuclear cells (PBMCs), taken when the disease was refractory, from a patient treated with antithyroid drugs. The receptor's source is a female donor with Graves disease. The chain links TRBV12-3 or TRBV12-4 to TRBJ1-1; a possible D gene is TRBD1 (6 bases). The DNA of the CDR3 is TGTGCCAGCAGTCCGATCTTGACAGGGAACACTGAAGCTTTCTTT. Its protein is CASSPILTGNTEAFF.